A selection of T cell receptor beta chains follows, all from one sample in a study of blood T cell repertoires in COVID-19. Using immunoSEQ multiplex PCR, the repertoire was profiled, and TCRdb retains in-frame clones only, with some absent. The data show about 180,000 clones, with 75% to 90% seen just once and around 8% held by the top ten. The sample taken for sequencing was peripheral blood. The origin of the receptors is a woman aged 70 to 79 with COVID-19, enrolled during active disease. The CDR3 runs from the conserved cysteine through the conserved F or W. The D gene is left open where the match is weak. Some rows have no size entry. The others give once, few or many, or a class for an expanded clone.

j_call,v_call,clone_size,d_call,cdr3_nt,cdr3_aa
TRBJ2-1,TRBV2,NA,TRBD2,TGTGCCAGCATGGGCCTAGCGGGAGAGGTTTTGTTCTTC,CASMGLAGEVLFF
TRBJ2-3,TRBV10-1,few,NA,TGCGCCAGCAGTGAGTTCCCCGGGGGAACGCAGTATTTT,CASSEFPGGTQYF
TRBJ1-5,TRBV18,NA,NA,TGTGCCAGCTCACCACGGGCTCTCCCCCAGGGGCTTATCTTGCCCCAGCATTTT,CASSPRALPQGLILPQHF
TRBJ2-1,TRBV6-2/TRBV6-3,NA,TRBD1,TGTGCCAGCAGCCCTGGGGACAGCTCCTACAATGAGCAGTTCTTC,CASSPGDSSYNEQFF
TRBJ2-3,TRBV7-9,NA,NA,TGTGCCAGCAGCCCTACTGTCCCAGATACGCAGTATTTT,CASSPTVPDTQYF
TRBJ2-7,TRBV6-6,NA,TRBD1,TGTGCCAGCAGTCAGGACAGGGGGATTACCCTCTCCTACGAGCAGTACTTC,CASSQDRGITLSYEQYF
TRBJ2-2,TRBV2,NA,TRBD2,TGTGCCAGCAGTGGGCGGCCTAGCGGGACGGGCGGGGAGCTGTTTTTT,CASSGRPSGTGGELFF
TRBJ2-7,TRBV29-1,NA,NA,TGCAGCGGTAAAGACAGCTCCTACGAGCAGTACTTC,CSGKDSSYEQYF
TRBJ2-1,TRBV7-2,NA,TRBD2,TGTGCCAGCAGCTTAGGACTAGCTAACAATGAGCAGTTCTTC,CASSLGLANNEQFF
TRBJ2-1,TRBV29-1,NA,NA,TGCAGCGTTGAAGATACGGATGAGCAGTTCTTC,CSVEDTDEQFF
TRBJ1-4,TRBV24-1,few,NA,TGTGCCACCAGTGATTGGGAGGGGAGAAAACTGTTTTTT,CATSDWEGRKLFF
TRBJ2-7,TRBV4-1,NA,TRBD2,TGCGCCAGCAGCTATAGCGGGAGGGCCCCCTACGAGCAGTACTTC,CASSYSGRAPYEQYF
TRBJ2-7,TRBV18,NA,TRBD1,TGTGCCAGCTCACCACGGGACAGGGAAAACGAGCAGTACTTC,CASSPRDRENEQYF
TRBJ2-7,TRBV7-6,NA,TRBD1,TGTGCCAGCAGCCCGCTGGGACAGGGGGCGGGACACGAGCAGTACTTC,CASSPLGQGAGHEQYF